This T cell receptor (beta chain) appears in the sequencing data of a study of blood T cell repertoires in COVID-19. Study at large: The United States, Italy and Spain provided the acute and convalescent COVID-19 samples. T cells, B-cell-depleted T cells, or PBMCs supplied cDNA or gDNA.

Sequenced by immunoSEQ multiplex PCR; TCRdb stores in-frame clones only, minus some. The sample shows about 200,000 clones, approximately 90% of them seen only once. From germline, CDR1 is KGHSH and CDR2 LQKENI. Trimming shortened V by 3 bases and J by 4 bases, and 10 bases separated the two germline ends. The CDR3 is 14 residues long. This clone has a handful of counts. This chain uses TRBV18 with TRBJ1-5, with D unresolved. This TCR came from a man aged 40-49 years with active or convalescent COVID-19. What was sequenced was peripheral blood. CDR3 sequence: CASSPGIENQPQHF. The CDR3 DNA is TGTGCCAGCTCACCCGGGATAGAGAATCAGCCCCAGCATTTT.